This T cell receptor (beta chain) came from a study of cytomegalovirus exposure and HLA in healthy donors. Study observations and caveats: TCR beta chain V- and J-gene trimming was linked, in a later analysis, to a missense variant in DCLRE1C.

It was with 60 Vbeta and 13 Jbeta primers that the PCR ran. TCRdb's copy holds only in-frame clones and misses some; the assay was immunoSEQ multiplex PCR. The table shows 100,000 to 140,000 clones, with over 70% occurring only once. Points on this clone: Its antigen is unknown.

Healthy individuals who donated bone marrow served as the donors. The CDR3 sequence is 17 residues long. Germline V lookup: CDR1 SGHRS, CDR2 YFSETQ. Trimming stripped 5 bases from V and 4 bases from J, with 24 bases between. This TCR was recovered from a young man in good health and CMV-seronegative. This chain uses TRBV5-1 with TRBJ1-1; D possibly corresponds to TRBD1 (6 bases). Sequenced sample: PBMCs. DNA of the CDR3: TGCGCCAGCAGGACGACAGGCCACGTACGGGAAGGCACTGAAGCTTTCTTT. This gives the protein CASRTTGHVREGTEAFF.